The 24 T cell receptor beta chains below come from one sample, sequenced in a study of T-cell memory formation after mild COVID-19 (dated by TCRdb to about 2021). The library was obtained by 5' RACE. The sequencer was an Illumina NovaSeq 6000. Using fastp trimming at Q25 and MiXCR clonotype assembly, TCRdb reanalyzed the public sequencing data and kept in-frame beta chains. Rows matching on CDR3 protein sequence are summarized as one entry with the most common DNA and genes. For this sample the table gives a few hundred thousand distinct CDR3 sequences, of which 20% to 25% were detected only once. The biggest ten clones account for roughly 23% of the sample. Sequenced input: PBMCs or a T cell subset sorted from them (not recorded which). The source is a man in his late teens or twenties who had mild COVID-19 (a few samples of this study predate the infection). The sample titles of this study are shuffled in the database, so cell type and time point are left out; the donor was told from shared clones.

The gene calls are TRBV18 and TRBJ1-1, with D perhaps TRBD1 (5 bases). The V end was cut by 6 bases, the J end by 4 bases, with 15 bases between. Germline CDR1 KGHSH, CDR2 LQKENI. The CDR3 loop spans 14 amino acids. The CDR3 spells CASSAGPTGTEAFF. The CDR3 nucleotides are TGTGCCAGCTCGGCGGGGCCTACGGGCACTGAAGCTTTCTTT.

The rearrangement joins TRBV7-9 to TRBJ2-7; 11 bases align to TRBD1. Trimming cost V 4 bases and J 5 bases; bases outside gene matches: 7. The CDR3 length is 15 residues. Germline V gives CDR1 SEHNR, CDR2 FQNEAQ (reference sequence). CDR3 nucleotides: TGTGCCAGCAGCTCTTCTTTGGGACAGGGGGACGAGCAGTACTTC. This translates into CASSSSLGQGDEQYF.

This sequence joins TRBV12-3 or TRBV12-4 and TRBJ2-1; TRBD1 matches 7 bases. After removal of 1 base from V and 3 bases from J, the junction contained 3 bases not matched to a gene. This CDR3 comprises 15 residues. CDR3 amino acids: CASSLVTGIYNEQFF. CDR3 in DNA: TGTGCCAGCAGTTTAGTGACAGGGATCTACAATGAGCAGTTCTTC.

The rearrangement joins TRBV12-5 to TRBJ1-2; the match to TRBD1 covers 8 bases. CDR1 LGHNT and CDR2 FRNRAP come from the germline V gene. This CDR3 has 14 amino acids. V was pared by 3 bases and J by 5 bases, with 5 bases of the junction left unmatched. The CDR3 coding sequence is TGTGCTAGTGGTTTAGGACAGGGACTTTATGGCTACACCTTC. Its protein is CASGLGQGLYGYTF.

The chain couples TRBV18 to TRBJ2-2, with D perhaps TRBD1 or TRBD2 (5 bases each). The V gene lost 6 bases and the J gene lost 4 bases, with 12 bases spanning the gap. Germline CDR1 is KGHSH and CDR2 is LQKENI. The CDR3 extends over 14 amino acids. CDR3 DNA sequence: TGTGCCAGCTCCGAGGGGCCCTTCACCGGGGAGCTGTTTTTT. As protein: CASSEGPFTGELFF.

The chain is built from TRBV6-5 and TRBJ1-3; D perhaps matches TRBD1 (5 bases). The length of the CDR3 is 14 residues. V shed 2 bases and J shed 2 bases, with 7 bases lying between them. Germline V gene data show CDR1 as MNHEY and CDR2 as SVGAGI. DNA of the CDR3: TGTGCCAGCAGTTACGGGGGGGCTGGAAACACCATATATTTT. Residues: CASSYGGAGNTIYF.

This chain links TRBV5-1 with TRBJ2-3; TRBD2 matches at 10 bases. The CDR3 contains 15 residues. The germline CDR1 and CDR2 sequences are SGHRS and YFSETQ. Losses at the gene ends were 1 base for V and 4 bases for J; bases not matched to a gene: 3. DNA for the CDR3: TGCGCCAGCAGCTTGTCAGCGGGGGGGCCAGATACGCAGTATTTT. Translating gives CASSLSAGGPDTQYF.

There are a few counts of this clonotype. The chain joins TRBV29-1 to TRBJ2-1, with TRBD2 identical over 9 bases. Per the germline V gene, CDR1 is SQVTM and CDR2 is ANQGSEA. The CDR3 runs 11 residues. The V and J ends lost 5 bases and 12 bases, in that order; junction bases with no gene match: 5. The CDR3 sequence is CSVTRGGGQFF. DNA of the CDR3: TGCAGCGTTACGCGGGGGGGCGGGCAGTTCTTC.

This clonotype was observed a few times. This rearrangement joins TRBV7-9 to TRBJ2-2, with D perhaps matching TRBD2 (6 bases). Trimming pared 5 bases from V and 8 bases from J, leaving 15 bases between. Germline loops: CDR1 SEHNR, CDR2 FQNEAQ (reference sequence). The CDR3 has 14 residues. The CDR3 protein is CASSPQLARGELFF. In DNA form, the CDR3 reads TGTGCCAGCAGCCCCCAACTAGCTCGGGGGGAGCTGTTTTTT.

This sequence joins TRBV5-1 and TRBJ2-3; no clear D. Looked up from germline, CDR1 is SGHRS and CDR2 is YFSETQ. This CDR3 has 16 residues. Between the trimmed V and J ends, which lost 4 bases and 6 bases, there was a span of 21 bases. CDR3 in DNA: TGCGCCAGCAGCAGCCCTCCCGGCAGATTTCATGATACGCAGTATTTT. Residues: CASSSPPGRFHDTQYF.

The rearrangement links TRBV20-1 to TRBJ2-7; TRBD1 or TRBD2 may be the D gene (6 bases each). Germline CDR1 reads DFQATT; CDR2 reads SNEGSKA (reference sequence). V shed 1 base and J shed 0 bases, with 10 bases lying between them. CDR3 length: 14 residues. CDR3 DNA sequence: TGCAGTGCTAGAGTCGGGGGCAACTCCTACGAGCAGTACTTC. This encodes CSARVGGNSYEQYF.

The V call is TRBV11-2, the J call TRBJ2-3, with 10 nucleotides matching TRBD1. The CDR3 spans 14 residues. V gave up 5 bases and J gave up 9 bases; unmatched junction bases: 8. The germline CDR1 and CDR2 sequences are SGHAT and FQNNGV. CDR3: CASSTADRGQTQYF. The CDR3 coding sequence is TGTGCCAGCAGCACCGCTGACAGGGGGCAGACGCAGTATTTT.

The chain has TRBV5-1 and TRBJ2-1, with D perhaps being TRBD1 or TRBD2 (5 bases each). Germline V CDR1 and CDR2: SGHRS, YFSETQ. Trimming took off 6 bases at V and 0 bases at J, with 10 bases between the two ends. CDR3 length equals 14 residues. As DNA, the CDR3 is TGCGCCAGCAATGGGGGAAGCTCCTACAATGAGCAGTTCTTC. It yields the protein CASNGGSSYNEQFF. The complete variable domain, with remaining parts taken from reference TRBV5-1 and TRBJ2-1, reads KAGVTQTPRYLIKTRGQQVTLSCSPISGHRSVSWYQQTPGQGLQFLFEYFSETQRNKGNFPGRFSGRQFSNSRSEMNVSTLELGDSALYLCASNGGSSYNEQFFGPGTRLTVL.

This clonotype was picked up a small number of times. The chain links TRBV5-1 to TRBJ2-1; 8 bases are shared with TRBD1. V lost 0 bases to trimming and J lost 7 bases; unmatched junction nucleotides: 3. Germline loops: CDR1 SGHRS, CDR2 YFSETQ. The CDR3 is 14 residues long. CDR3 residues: CASSLAGTGNEQFF. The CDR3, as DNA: TGCGCCAGCAGCTTGGCGGGGACAGGTAATGAGCAGTTCTTC. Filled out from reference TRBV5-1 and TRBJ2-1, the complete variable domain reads KAGVTQTPRYLIKTRGQQVTLSCSPISGHRSVSWYQQTPGQGLQFLFEYFSETQRNKGNFPGRFSGRQFSNSRSEMNVSTLELGDSALYLCASSLAGTGNEQFFGPGTRLTVL.

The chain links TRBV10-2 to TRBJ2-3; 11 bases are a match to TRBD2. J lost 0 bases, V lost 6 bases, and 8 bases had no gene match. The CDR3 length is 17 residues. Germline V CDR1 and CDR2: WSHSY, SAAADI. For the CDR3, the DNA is TGCGCCAGCAGGAAGGGACTAGCGGCCGCTAGCACAGATACGCAGTATTTT. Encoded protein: CASRKGLAAASTDTQYF.

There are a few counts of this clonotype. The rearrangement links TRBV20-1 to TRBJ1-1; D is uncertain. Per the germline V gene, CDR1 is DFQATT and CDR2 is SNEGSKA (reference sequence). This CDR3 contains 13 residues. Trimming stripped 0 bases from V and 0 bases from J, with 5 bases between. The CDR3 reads CSARDNLNTEAFF. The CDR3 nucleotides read TGCAGTGCTAGAGATAACCTGAACACTGAAGCTTTCTTT.

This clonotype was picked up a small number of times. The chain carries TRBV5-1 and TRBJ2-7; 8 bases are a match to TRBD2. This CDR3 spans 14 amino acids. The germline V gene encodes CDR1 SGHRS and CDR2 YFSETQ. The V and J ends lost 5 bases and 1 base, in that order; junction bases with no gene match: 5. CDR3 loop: CASRASGGSYEQYV. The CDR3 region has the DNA TGCGCCAGCAGAGCGTCGGGGGGGTCCTACGAGCAGTACGTC.

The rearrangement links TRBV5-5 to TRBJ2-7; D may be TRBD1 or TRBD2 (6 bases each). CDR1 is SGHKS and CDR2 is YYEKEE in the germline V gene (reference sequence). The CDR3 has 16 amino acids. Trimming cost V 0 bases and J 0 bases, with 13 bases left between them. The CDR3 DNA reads TGTGCCAGCAGCTTGGGAAGGGGGGCAGCCTCCTACGAGCAGTACGTC. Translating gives CASSLGRGAASYEQYV.

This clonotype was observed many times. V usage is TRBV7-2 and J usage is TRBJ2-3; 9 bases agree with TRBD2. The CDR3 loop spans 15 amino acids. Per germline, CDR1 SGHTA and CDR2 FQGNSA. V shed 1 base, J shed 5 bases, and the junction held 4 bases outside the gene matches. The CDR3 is CASSLVAGAGDTQYF. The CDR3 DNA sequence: TGTGCCAGCAGCTTAGTAGCGGGGGCGGGAGATACGCAGTATTTT.

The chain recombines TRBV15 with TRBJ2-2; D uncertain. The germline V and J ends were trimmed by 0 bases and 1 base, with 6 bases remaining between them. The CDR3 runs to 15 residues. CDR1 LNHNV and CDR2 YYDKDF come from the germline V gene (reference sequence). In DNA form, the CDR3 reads TGTGCCACCAGCAGAGATCGTGGGAACACCGGGGAGCTGTTTTTT. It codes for CATSRDRGNTGELFF.

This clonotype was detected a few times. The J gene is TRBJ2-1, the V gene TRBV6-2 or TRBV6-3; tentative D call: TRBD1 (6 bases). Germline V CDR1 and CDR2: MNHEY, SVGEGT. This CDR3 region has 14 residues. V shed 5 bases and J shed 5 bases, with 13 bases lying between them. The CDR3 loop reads CASSILTGNNEQFF. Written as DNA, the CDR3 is TGTGCCAGCAGTATTCTGACAGGAAACAATGAGCAGTTCTTC.

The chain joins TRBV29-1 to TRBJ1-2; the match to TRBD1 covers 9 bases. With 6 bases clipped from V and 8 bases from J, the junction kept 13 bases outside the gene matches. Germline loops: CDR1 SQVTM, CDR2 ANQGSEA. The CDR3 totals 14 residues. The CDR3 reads CSVSRTGGVGGYTF. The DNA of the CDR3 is TGCAGCGTGTCTCGTACAGGGGGCGTAGGGGGCTACACCTTC. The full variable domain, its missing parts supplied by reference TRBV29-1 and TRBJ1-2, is SAVISQKPSRDICQRGTSLTIQCQVDSQVTMMFWYRQQPGQSLTLIATANQGSEATYESGFVIDKFPISRPNLTFSTLTVSNMSPEDSSIYLCSVSRTGGVGGYTFGSGTRLTVV.

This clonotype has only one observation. The CDR3 nucleotides are TGTGCCAGCAGTGAACCCTCCGTGGGGGAGTGGCAAGAGACCCAGTACTTC. Translated, it gives CASSEPSVGEWQETQYF. The chain carries TRBV25-1 and TRBJ2-5; D tentatively fits TRBD1 or TRBD2 (5 bases each). The CDR3 is 17 residues long. Looked up from germline, CDR1 is MGHDK and CDR2 is SYGVNS. V was clipped by 2 bases and J by 2 bases, with 18 bases between them. Based on the CDR3 plus reference TRBV25-1 and TRBJ2-5, the full variable domain is EADIYQTPRYLVIGTGKKITLECSQTMGHDKMYWYQQDPGMELHLIHYSYGVNSTEKGDLSSESTVSRIRTEHFPLTLESARPSHTSQYLCASSEPSVGEWQETQYFGPGTRLLVL.

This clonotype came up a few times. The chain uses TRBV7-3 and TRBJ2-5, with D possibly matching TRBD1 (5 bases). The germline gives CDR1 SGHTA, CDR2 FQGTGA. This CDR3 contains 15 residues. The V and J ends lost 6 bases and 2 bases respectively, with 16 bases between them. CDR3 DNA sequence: TGTGCCAGCAGTCAACAAAGGGGCAGACAAGAGACCCAGTACTTC. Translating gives CASSQQRGRQETQYF.